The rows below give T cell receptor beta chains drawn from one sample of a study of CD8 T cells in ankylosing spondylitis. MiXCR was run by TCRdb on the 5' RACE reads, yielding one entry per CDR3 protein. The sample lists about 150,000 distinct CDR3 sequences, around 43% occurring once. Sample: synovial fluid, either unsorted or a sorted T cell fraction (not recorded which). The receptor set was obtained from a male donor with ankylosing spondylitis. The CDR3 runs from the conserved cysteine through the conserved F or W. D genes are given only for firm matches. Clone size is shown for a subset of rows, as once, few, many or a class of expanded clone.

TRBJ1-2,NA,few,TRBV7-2,CASSLGSPGIPYGYTF,TGTGCCAGCAGCTTAGGATCGCCAGGGATTCCCTATGGCTACACCTTC
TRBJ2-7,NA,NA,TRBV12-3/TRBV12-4,CASSPRRYEQYF,TGTGCCAGCAGTCCCCGGCGGTACGAGCAGTACTTC
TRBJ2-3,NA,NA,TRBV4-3,CASSQVRVLHTDTQYF,TGCGCCAGCAGCCAGGTCAGGGTACTTCATACAGATACGCAGTATTTT
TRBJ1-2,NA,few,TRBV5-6,CASSWRNTGNYGYTF,TGTGCCAGCAGCTGGCGCAACACGGGAAACTATGGCTACACCTTC
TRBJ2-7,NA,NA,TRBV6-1,CASSEVPDRPYEQYF,TGTGCCAGCAGTGAAGTCCCGGACAGACCCTACGAGCAGTACTTC
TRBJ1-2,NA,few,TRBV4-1,CASSQATRDYGYTF,TGCGCCAGCAGCCAAGCGACACGGGACTATGGCTACACCTTC
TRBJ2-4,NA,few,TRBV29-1,CSVSGLAKNIQYF,TGCAGCGTTAGCGGATTAGCCAAAAACATTCAGTACTTC
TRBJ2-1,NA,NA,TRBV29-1,CSGGAPFRDEQFF,TGCAGCGGGGGGGCTCCCTTCCGCGATGAGCAGTTCTTC
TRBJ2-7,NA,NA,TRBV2,CASSLWSPYEQYF,TGTGCCAGCAGTCTTTGGTCCCCCTACGAGCAGTACTTC
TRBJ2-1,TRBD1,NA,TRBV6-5,CASSYDAGGNEQFF,TGTGCCAGCAGTTACGATGCAGGGGGAAATGAGCAGTTCTTC
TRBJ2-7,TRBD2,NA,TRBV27,CASSFSGATYEQYF,TGTGCCAGCAGTTTTAGCGGGGCAACCTACGAGCAGTACTTC
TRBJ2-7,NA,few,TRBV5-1,CASSLVPKTYEQYF,TGCGCCAGCAGCTTGGTTCCTAAAACCTACGAGCAGTACTTC
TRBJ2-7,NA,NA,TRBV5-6,CASSFLGQYEQYF,TGTGCCAGCAGCTTCCTTGGACAGTACGAGCAGTACTTC
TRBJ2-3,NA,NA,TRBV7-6,CASSLFSLASTDTQYF,TGTGCCAGCAGCTTATTTTCGCTGGCAAGCACAGATACGCAGTATTTT
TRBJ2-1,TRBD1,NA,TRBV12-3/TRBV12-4,CASTPMATGAGYNEQFF,TGTGCCAGCACCCCCATGGCGACAGGGGCGGGCTACAATGAGCAGTTCTTC
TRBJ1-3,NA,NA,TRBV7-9,CASSLLSGNTIYF,TGTGCCAGCAGCTTACTCTCTGGAAACACCATATATTTT
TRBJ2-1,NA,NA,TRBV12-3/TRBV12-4,CASREIDRQGGIHNEQFF,TGTGCCAGCAGAGAAATCGACCGACAGGGAGGAATACACAATGAGCAGTTCTTC
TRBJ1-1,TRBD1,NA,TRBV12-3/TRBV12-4,CASSPVEGAGMNTEAFF,TGTGCCAGCAGTCCGGTTGAGGGGGCCGGCATGAACACTGAAGCTTTCTTT
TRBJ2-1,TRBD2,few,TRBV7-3,CASSLLASGSSYNEQFF,TGTGCCAGCAGCTTATTGGCCAGCGGGAGCTCCTACAATGAGCAGTTCTTC
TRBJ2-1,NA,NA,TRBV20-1,CSACCVFFKRTPYNEQFF,TGCAGTGCTTGTTGCGTTTTCTTTAAGCGGACCCCCTACAATGAGCAGTTCTTC
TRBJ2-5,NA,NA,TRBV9,CASSVGGVAETQYF,TGTGCCAGCAGCGTAGGGGGGGTGGCCGAGACCCAGTACTTC
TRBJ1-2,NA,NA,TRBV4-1,CASSRWGGGANYGYTF,TGCGCCAGCAGCCGATGGGGTGGGGGAGCTAACTATGGCTACACCTTC
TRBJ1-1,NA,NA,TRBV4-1,CASSPRGVQPGTEAFF,TGCGCCAGCAGCCCTCGGGGGGTACAGCCTGGCACTGAAGCTTTCTTT
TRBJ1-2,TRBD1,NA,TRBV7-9,CASSQRQGTPTLNGYTF,TGTGCCAGCAGCCAACGACAGGGGACCCCGACCTTAAATGGCTACACCTTC
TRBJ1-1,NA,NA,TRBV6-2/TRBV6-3,CASSYSAGDTEAFF,TGTGCCAGCAGTTACAGCGCGGGTGACACTGAAGCTTTCTTT
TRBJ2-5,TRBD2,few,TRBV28,CASSPLAEDQETQYF,TGTGCCAGCAGTCCACTAGCGGAGGACCAAGAGACCCAGTACTTC